The subject of this entry is one TCR beta chain. The sample is drawn from a study of blood T cell repertoires in COVID-19. Overall study: Samples came from the United States, Italy and Spain, spanning acute and convalescent COVID-19.

Germline V gene sequence: CDR1 MNHNS, CDR2 SASEGT. Deletions cut 5 bases from V and 7 bases from J, with 12 bases between. This CDR3 is 13 amino acids long. Assay used: immunoSEQ multiplex PCR; TCRdb lists only in-frame clones, some missing. The table lists about 60,000 clones, approximately 90% of them singletons. The J gene is TRBJ1-5, the V gene TRBV6-1, with D maybe TRBD1 (5 bases). The sample consisted of peripheral blood. This receptor was taken from a man aged 60 to 69 with acute or convalescent COVID-19. The CDR3 here is CASSPGEGQPQHF. The CDR3 nucleotides are TGTGCCAGCAGTCCGGGGGAGGGACAGCCCCAGCATTTT.